What follows are 5 T cell receptor beta chains derived from one specimen sequenced in a study of response to subunit inactivated influenza vaccine. TCRdb processed the RT-PCR reads anew with MiXCR; each CDR3 protein has one entry. This sample has hundreds of thousands of distinct CDR3 sequences; about 11% occur once, and the top ten carry approximately 11%. This sample was shared with a second study, whose subject was T cells expressing NK-cell markers. This second study says: UMIs were included in TCR beta cDNA generated by 5'RACE template switching.

The sequencing here drew on PBMCs from blood, taken on the day of vaccination. Receptors originate from a man aged 50-59 years who received an inactivated influenza vaccine.

The rearrangement uses TRBV12-3 or TRBV12-4 and TRBJ2-2, with D possibly matching TRBD2 (6 bases). Deletions cut 10 bases from V and 8 bases from J, with 17 bases between. The CDR3 is 13 amino acids. This chain's CDR3 is CAIWDGSGGELFF. The CDR3 DNA sequence: TGTGCCATCTGGGACGGGAGTGGTGGGGAGCTGTTTTTT.

This chain uses TRBV7-6 with TRBJ2-1; TRBD2 matches at 8 bases. The CDR3 has 16 residues. V trimming: 4 bases; J trimming: 3 bases; junction bases outside the gene matches: 8. From germline, CDR1 is SGHVS and CDR2 FNYEAQ. CDR3 bases: TGTGCCAGCAGCTCCAGCGGTAGCGGGGACTACAATGAGCAGTTCTTC. Translated: CASSSSGSGDYNEQFF.

In this sample, this clonotype turned up a few times. The chain is built from TRBV5-1 and TRBJ2-6, with D unresolved. Between the trimmed V and J ends, which lost 5 bases and 0 bases, there was a span of 9 bases. Looked up from germline, CDR1 is SGHRS and CDR2 is YFSETQ. This CDR3 region has 15 residues. This CDR3 is CASSPQSSGANVLTF. CDR3 nucleotides: TGCGCCAGCAGTCCCCAGAGCTCTGGGGCCAACGTCCTGACTTTC.

The rearrangement links TRBV12-3 or TRBV12-4 to TRBJ2-7, with TRBD2 matching over 15 bases. This CDR3 contains 18 residues. V was pared by 4 bases and J by 0 bases, with 7 bases of the junction left unmatched. The CDR3 spells CASSSGLAGGPFSYEQYF. In DNA form, the CDR3 reads TGTGCCAGCAGTTCTGGACTAGCGGGGGGGCCCTTCTCCTACGAGCAGTACTTC.

The chain uses TRBV27 and TRBJ1-2; D perhaps matches TRBD1 (5 bases). V was trimmed by 1 base and J by 2 bases, leaving 8 bases between them. CDR3 length equals 14 residues. Germline V gene lookup returns CDR1 MNHEY and CDR2 SMNVEV (reference sequence). The CDR3 sequence is CASSLYPGNYGYTF. CDR3 coding DNA: TGTGCCAGCAGTTTATACCCAGGGAACTATGGCTACACCTTC.